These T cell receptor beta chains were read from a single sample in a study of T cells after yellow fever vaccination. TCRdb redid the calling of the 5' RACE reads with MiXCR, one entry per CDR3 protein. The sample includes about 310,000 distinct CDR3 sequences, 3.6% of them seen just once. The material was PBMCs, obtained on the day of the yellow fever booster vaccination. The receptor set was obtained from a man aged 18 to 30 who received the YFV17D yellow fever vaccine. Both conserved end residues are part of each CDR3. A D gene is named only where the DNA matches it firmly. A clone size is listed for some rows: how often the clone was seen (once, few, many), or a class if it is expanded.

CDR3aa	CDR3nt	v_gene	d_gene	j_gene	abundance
CANSPQGLGVETQYF	TGTGCCAACAGTCCACAGGGGCTTGGCGTAGAGACCCAGTACTTC	TRBV7-2	TRBD1	TRBJ2-5	NA
CASRRTAGSYEQYF	TGCGCCAGCAGACGGACGGCCGGCTCCTACGAGCAGTACTTC	TRBV5-1	NA	TRBJ2-7	few
CSVSTGTETQYF	TGCAGCGTTTCAACAGGGACAGAGACCCAGTACTTC	TRBV29-1	NA	TRBJ2-5	NA
CSAREAGSNYGYTF	TGCAGTGCTAGAGAAGCGGGGTCTAACTATGGCTACACCTTC	TRBV20-1	NA	TRBJ1-2	many
CATGGQGDYGYTF	TGTGCCACCGGAGGACAGGGGGACTATGGCTACACCTTC	TRBV24-1	TRBD1	TRBJ1-2	many
CASSPDRQGGYTF	TGTGCCAGCAGCCCCGACAGGCAGGGTGGCTACACCTTC	TRBV11-2	NA	TRBJ1-2	few
CASTIDGASTDTQYF	TGTGCCAGCACCATTGACGGGGCTAGCACAGATACGCAGTATTTT	TRBV7-9	NA	TRBJ2-3	few
CASSQVPVGLAGGRSYNEQFF	TGCGCCAGCAGCCAAGTGCCGGTGGGACTAGCGGGGGGCCGGTCCTACAATGAGCAGTTCTTC	TRBV4-3	TRBD2	TRBJ2-1	NA
CASSGASHTRGNEQFF	TGCGCCAGCAGCGGAGCGTCACATACCAGGGGTAATGAGCAGTTCTTC	TRBV5-1	NA	TRBJ2-1	few
CSAGGFSNEQFF	TGCAGCGCAGGGGGCTTTTCCAATGAGCAGTTCTTC	TRBV29-1	TRBD1	TRBJ2-1	NA
CASSPPSTARLNTEAFF	TGTGCCAGCTCACCGCCTTCGACAGCTCGGTTGAACACTGAAGCTTTCTTT	TRBV18	NA	TRBJ1-1	few
CASSHGVAGGLETQYF	TGCGCCAGCAGCCACGGTGTAGCGGGGGGCTTGGAGACCCAGTACTTC	TRBV23-1	TRBD2	TRBJ2-5	many
CATRRGGASGETQYF	TGTGCCACAAGACGTGGGGGGGCCAGTGGAGAGACCCAGTACTTC	TRBV15	NA	TRBJ2-5	many
CASTRTSGGGLHYEQYF	TGTGCCAGCACCCGGACTAGCGGGGGGGGCTTGCACTACGAGCAGTACTTC	TRBV6-1	TRBD2	TRBJ2-7	NA
CASSLLSQNYGYTF	TGTGCCAGCAGCTTGTTATCACAGAACTATGGCTACACCTTC	TRBV5-5	NA	TRBJ1-2	many
CSAVEGRVNQPQHF	TGCAGTGCTGTCGAAGGGAGGGTTAATCAGCCCCAGCATTTT	TRBV20-1	NA	TRBJ1-5	few
CASRKSGNYEQYF	TGTGCCAGCAGAAAAAGCGGGAACTACGAGCAGTACTTC	TRBV6-5	TRBD2	TRBJ2-7	few
CASSSGLAGARDTQYF	TGTGCCAGCAGCTCGGGACTAGCGGGGGCCAGAGATACGCAGTATTTT	TRBV11-2	TRBD2	TRBJ2-3	many
CASSAGYTDTQYF	TGTGCCAGCAGCGCGGGCTACACAGATACGCAGTATTTT	TRBV7-2	NA	TRBJ2-3	NA
CASSVARERYEQFF	TGTGCCAGCAGCGTAGCTAGGGAACGCTATGAGCAGTTCTTC	TRBV9	NA	TRBJ2-1	many
CASSPQLGGNTEAFF	TGCGCCAGCAGCCCGCAGTTGGGTGGGAACACTGAAGCTTTCTTT	TRBV5-1	NA	TRBJ1-1	many
CASSYLQVSF	TGTGCCAGCAGTTACCTACAGGTGTCCTTT	TRBV6-6	NA	TRBJ1-1	few
CASRRGDSANGEQYF	TGTGCCAGCAGGCGGGGGGACAGCGCCAATGGCGAGCAGTACTTC	TRBV7-6	NA	TRBJ2-7	few
CASSRSYEQYF	TGTGCCAGCAGCCGATCCTACGAGCAGTACTTC	TRBV7-2	NA	TRBJ2-7	many
CASSEEGPGELFF	TGTGCCAGCAGTGAAGAGGGTCCCGGGGAGCTGTTTTTT	TRBV2	NA	TRBJ2-2	many
CASSEGGPAGWDEQYF	TGTGCCAGCAGTGAAGGAGGCCCAGCGGGGTGGGACGAGCAGTACTTC	TRBV25-1	TRBD2	TRBJ2-7	NA
CSANDRAWGYTF	TGCAGTGCCAATGACAGGGCATGGGGCTACACCTTC	TRBV20-1	TRBD1	TRBJ1-2	few
CASSVVAGGFYNEQFF	TGTGCCAGCAGCGTAGTAGCGGGGGGGTTCTACAATGAGCAGTTCTTC	TRBV9	TRBD2	TRBJ2-1	many
CASTDRGPPGTQYF	TGCGCCAGCACCGACAGGGGCCCACCGGGTACGCAGTATTTT	TRBV5-1	TRBD1	TRBJ2-3	many
CASSFRQGRTGELFF	TGCGCCAGCAGCTTCCGACAGGGAAGGACCGGGGAGCTGTTTTTT	TRBV5-1	TRBD1	TRBJ2-2	few
CASMEPPTDTQYF	TGTGCCAGCATGGAGCCTCCCACAGATACGCAGTATTTT	TRBV28	NA	TRBJ2-3	many
CASSLKGAYGYTF	TGTGCCAGCAGCTTGAAGGGAGCCTATGGCTACACCTTC	TRBV5-4	NA	TRBJ1-2	NA
CASSLWGQGYEQYF	TGTGCCAGCAGTTTATGGGGACAGGGCTACGAGCAGTACTTC	TRBV12-3/TRBV12-4	TRBD1	TRBJ2-7	NA
CASSLVGDGYNEQFF	TGCGCCAGCAGCTTGGTAGGGGATGGATACAATGAGCAGTTCTTC	TRBV5-1	NA	TRBJ2-1	many
CASSLEGTTGYREQYF	TGTGCCAGCAGCTTAGAGGGTACTACGGGGTATCGGGAGCAGTACTTC	TRBV7-2	NA	TRBJ2-7	NA
CVSSGYSYGYTF	TGTGTCAGTTCGGGCTACAGCTATGGCTACACCTTC	TRBV19	NA	TRBJ1-2	many
CASSYSRGGNYGYTF	TGTGCCAGCAGTTACTCGCGAGGGGGAAACTATGGCTACACCTTC	TRBV6-5	NA	TRBJ1-2	many
CSARYRDPGYGYTF	TGCAGTGCTAGATACAGGGACCCGGGCTATGGCTACACCTTC	TRBV20-1	NA	TRBJ1-2	few
CSAPGTAYYGYTF	TGCAGTGCTCCCGGGACGGCCTACTATGGCTACACCTTC	TRBV20-1	NA	TRBJ1-2	few
CASSYGSGGNNEQFF	TGTGCCAGCAGTTACGGGTCTGGGGGTAACAATGAGCAGTTCTTC	TRBV6-6	NA	TRBJ2-1	many
CASSLFSGGAADTQYF	TGTGCCAGCAGCTTATTTAGCGGGGGGGCAGCAGATACGCAGTATTTT	TRBV7-3	TRBD2	TRBJ2-3	few
CASSYSGAETQYF	TGTGCCAGCAGTTACTCAGGGGCTGAGACCCAGTACTTC	TRBV6-5	NA	TRBJ2-5	many
CASSPGTSVQETQYF	TGTGCCAGCAGCCCCGGGACTAGCGTACAAGAGACCCAGTACTTC	TRBV7-2	TRBD2	TRBJ2-5	NA
CASRRDGAAGANVLTF	TGTGCCAGCAGGCGGGACGGGGCGGCTGGGGCCAACGTCCTGACTTTC	TRBV28	NA	TRBJ2-6	many
CASSLGGAEAFF	TGTGCCAGCAGTTTGGGGGGTGCTGAAGCTTTCTTT	TRBV12-3/TRBV12-4	NA	TRBJ1-1	many
CASSQEVTLYGYTF	TGCGCCAGCAGCCAAGAGGTGACTTTGTATGGCTACACCTTC	TRBV4-3	NA	TRBJ1-2	few
CASSHRDRGAGANVLTF	TGTGCCAGCAGCCACCGGGACAGGGGCGCTGGGGCCAACGTCCTGACTTTC	TRBV13	TRBD1	TRBJ2-6	few
CASSPEPHQTGRPYF	TGTGCCAGCAGCCCTGAGCCCCATCAGACAGGGAGGCCGTACTTC	TRBV7-8	NA	TRBJ2-7	many
CSARGDSGNSPLHF	TGCAGTGCTAGAGGGGACAGTGGCAATTCACCCCTCCACTTT	TRBV20-1	TRBD1	TRBJ1-6	many
CASQGGWRETQYF	TGTGCCAGCCAGGGGGGCTGGCGAGAGACCCAGTACTTC	TRBV7-9	NA	TRBJ2-5	many
CSARTVPDQPQHF	TGCAGCGCCAGGACCGTCCCGGATCAGCCCCAGCATTTT	TRBV29-1	NA	TRBJ1-5	few
CASKPGAGNTEAFF	TGTGCCAGCAAACCGGGGGCCGGGAACACTGAAGCTTTCTTT	TRBV27	NA	TRBJ1-1	few
CASSKGAGRTDTQYF	TGTGCCAGCAGCAAAGGAGCGGGGCGCACAGATACGCAGTATTTT	TRBV9	TRBD2	TRBJ2-3	many
CASSRGQLYNEQFF	TGTGCCAGCAGCCGCGGACAGCTTTACAATGAGCAGTTCTTC	TRBV5-5	NA	TRBJ2-1	many
CASRNGSTDTQYF	TGCGCCAGCAGAAACGGGAGCACAGATACGCAGTATTTT	TRBV5-1	NA	TRBJ2-3	many
CASSLGSAGVLDSPLHF	TGTGCCAGCAGCTTAGGTTCGGCAGGGGTCCTCGATTCACCCCTCCACTTT	TRBV11-2	NA	TRBJ1-6	NA
CASSSGGQQETQYF	TGTGCCAGTTCTAGCGGGGGACAACAAGAGACCCAGTACTTC	TRBV6-5	TRBD2	TRBJ2-5	many
CASSPGLAGGPMDTQYF	TGCGCCAGCAGCCCTGGACTAGCGGGGGGGCCGATGGATACGCAGTATTTT	TRBV4-1	TRBD2	TRBJ2-3	many
CASSPPGGQGYTF	TGTGCCAGCAGCCCCCCGGGGGGGCAGGGCTACACCTTC	TRBV12-3/TRBV12-4	NA	TRBJ1-2	few
CASSQGSGGALGDTQYF	TGTGCCAGCAGCCAAGGAAGCGGGGGGGCCTTAGGGGATACGCAGTATTTT	TRBV4-2	TRBD2	TRBJ2-3	NA